In this sample, the clone carrying this T cell receptor (beta chain) turned up a few times. Its matching antigen is unknown. These data belong to a study of cytomegalovirus exposure and HLA in healthy donors. Regarding the study as a whole: CMV antigen specificity of three CMV-associated chains was confirmed in vitro. It was assumed in the presence/absence analyses that sequencing depth was roughly uniform across donors. There was a cluster of highly shared sequence variants that was likely a sequencing artifact. Later, an analysis showed that TCR beta chains associated with HLA were more clonally expanded than others that were equally common.

Researchers ran the PCR with 60 Vbeta and 13 Jbeta primers. Sequenced by immunoSEQ multiplex PCR; TCRdb stores in-frame clones only, minus some. Of under 150,000 clones detected, more than 80% appear once; the ten largest clones hold approximately 6.7%. Trimming took 5 bases from V and 2 from J; bases not matched to a gene: 3. The length of the CDR3 is 13 residues. Germline values: CDR1 MNHNY, CDR2 SVGAGI (reference sequence). What was sequenced was PBMCs. This receptor was identified in a woman between 25 and 40 years old in good health and CMV-seropositive. This sequence joins TRBV6-6 and TRBJ2-7; 7 nucleotides align to TRBD1. CDR3 nucleotide sequence: TGTGCCAGCAGTCAAGGGACAGCCTACGAGCAGTACTTC. Translated, it gives CASSQGTAYEQYF.